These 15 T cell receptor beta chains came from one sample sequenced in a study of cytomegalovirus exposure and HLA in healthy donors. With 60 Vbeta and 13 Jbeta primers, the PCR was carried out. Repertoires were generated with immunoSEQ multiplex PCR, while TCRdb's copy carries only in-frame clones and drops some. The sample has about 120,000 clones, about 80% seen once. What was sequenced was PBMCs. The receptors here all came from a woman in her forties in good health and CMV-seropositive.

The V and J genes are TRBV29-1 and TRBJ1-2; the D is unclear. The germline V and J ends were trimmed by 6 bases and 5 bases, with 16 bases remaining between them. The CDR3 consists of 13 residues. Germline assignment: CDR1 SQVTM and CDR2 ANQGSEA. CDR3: CSVAGGQKYGYTF. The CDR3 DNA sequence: TGCAGCGTCGCGGGCGGGCAAAAGTATGGCTACACCTTC. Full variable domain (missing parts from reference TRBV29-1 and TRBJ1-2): SAVISQKPSRDICQRGTSLTIQCQVDSQVTMMFWYRQQPGQSLTLIATANQGSEATYESGFVIDKFPISRPNLTFSTLTVSNMSPEDSSIYLCSVAGGQKYGYTFGSGTRLTVV.

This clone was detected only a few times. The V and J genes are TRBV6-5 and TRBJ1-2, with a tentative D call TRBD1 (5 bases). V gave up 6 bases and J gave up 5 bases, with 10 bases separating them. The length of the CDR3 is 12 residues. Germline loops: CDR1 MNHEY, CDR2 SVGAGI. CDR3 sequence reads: CASSPTGYGYTF. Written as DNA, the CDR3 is TGTGCCAGCAGCCCTACAGGTTATGGCTACACCTTC.

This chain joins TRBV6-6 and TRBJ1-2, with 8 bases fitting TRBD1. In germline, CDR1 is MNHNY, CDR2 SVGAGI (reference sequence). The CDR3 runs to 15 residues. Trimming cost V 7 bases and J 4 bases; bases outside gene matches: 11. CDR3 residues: CASILGLTGGYGYTF. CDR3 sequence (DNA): TGTGCCAGCATCCTGGGGCTAACAGGGGGCTATGGCTACACCTTC.

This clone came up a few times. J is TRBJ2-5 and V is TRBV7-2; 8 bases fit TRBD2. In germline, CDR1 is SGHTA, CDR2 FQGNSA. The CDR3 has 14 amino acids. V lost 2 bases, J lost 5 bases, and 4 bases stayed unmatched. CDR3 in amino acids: CASSLNAGGETQYF. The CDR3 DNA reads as TGTGCCAGCAGCTTAAACGCGGGGGGCGAGACCCAGTACTTC. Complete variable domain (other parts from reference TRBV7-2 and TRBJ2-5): GAGVSQSPSNKVTEKGKDVELRCDPISGHTALYWYRQSLGQGLEFLIYFQGNSAPDKSGLPSDRFSAERTGGSVSTLTIQRTQQEDSAVYLCASSLNAGGETQYFGPGTRLLVL.

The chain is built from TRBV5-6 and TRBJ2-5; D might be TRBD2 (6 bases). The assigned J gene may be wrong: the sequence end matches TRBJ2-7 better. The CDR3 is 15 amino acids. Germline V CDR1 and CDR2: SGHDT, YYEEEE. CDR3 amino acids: CASSLSLIRAGEQYF. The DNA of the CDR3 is TGTGCCAGCAGCTTGAGCCTAATAAGAGCGGGCGAGCAGTACTTC.

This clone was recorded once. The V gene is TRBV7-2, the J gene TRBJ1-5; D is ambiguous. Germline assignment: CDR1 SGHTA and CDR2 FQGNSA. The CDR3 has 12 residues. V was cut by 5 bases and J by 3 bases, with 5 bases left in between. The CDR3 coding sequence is TGTGCCAGCAGCCGCGACAATCAGCCCCAGCATTTT. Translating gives CASSRDNQPQHF. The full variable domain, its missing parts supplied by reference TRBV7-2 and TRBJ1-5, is GAGVSQSPSNKVTEKGKDVELRCDPISGHTALYWYRQSLGQGLEFLIYFQGNSAPDKSGLPSDRFSAERTGGSVSTLTIQRTQQEDSAVYLCASSRDNQPQHFGDGTRLSIL.

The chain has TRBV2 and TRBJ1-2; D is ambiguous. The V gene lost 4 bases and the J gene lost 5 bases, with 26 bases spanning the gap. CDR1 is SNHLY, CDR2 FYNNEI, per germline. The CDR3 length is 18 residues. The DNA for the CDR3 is TGTGCCAGCAGTGGAGTGTTTCCGGGAGCAACTTGGGCTTATGGCTACACCTTC. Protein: CASSGVFPGATWAYGYTF.

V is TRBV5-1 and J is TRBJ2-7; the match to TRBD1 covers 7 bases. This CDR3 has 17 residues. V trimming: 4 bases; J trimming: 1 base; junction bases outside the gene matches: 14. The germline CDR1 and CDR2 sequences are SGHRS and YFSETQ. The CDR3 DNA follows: TGCGCCAGCAGCCACCCTACAACAGGGGATCTATCCTACGAGCAGTACTTC. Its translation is CASSHPTTGDLSYEQYF.

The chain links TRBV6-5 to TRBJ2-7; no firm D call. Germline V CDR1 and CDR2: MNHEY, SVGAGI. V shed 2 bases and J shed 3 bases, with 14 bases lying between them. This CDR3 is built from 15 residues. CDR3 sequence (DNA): TGTGCCAGCAGTTACCAGTCCAGGCCAGTCTACGAGCAGTACTTC. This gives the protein CASSYQSRPVYEQYF.

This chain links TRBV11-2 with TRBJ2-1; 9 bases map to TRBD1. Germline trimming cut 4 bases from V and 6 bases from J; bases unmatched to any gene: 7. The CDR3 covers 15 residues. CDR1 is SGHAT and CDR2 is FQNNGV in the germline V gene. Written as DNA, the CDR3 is TGTGCCAGCAGCTCCCTGACAGGGGGTATCAATGAGCAGTTCTTC. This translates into CASSSLTGGINEQFF. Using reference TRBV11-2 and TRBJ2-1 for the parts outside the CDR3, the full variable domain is EAGVAQSPRYKIIEKRQSVAFWCNPISGHATLYWYQQILGQGPKLLIQFQNNGVVDDSQLPKDRFSAERLKGVDSTLKIQPAKLEDSAVYLCASSSLTGGINEQFFGPGTRLTVL.

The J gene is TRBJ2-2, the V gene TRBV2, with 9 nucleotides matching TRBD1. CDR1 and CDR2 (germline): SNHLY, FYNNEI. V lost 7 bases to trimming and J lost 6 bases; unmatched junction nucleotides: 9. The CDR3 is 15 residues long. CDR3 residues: CASNKDRGIAGELFF. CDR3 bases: TGTGCCAGCAATAAGGACAGGGGAATCGCCGGGGAGCTGTTTTTT. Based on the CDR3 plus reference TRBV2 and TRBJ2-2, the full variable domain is EPEVTQTPSHQVTQMGQEVILRCVPISNHLYFYWYRQILGQKVEFLVSFYNNEISEKSEIFDDQFSVERPDGSNFTLKIRSTKLEDSAMYFCASNKDRGIAGELFFGEGSRLTVL.

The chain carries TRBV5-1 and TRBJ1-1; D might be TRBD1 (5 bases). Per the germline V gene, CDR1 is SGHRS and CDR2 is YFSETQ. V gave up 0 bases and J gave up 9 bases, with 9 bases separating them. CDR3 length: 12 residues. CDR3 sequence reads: CASSLVPGQAFF. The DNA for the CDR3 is TGCGCCAGCAGCTTGGTTCCAGGGCAAGCTTTCTTT.

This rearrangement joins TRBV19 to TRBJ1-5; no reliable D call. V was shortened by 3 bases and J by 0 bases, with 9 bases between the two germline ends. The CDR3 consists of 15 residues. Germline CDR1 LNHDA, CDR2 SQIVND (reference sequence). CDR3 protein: CASSISRNSNQPQHF. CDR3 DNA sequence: TGTGCCAGTAGTATTTCCAGGAATAGCAATCAGCCCCAGCATTTT.

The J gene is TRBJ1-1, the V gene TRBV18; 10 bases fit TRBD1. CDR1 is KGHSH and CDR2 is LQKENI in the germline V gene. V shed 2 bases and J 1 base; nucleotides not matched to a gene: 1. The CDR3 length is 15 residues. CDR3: CASSPGTGANTEAFF. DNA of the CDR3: TGTGCCAGCTCACCAGGGACAGGGGCGAACACTGAAGCTTTCTTT.

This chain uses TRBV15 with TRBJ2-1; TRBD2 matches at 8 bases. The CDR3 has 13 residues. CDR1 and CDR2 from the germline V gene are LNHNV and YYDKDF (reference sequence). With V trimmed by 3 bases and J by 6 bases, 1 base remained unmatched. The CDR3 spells CATSSGLANEQFF. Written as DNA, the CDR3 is TGTGCCACCAGCAGCGGACTAGCCAATGAGCAGTTCTTC.